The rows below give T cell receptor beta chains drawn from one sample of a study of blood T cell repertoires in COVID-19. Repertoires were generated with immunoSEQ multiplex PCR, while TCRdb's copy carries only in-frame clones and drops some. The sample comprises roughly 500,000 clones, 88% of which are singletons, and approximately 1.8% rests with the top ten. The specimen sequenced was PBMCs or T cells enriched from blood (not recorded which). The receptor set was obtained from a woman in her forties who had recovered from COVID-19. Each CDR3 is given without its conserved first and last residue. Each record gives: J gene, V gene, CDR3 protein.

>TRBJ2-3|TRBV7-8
ASSRVYGTDTQY
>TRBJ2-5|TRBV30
AWGGGRTGGSETQY
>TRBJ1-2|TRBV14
ASSLRDIYGYT
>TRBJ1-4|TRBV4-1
ASSPRQLATNEKLF
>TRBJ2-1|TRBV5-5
ASSPGTSDEQF
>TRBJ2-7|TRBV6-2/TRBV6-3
ASSLRLTGFGEQY
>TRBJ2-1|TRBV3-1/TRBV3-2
ASSQDLGLAGSSYNEQF
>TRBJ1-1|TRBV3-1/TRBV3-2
ASRPGQGGTEAF
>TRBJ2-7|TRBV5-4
ASSFGDRGYD
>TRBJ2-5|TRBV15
ATSRDRTSGSMARETQY
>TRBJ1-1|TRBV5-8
ASSLGQGVSGTEAF
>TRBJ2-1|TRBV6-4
ASSEWTVSSYNEQF
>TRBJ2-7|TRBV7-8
ASILGRSSGEQY
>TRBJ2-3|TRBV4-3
ASSQDRSGSSQY
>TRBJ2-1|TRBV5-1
ASSSGLAGWDEQF
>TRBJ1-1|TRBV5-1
ASSLGQYTEAF
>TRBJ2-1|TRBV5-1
ASSLVGDRDYNEQF
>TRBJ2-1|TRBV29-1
SVADRGLKF
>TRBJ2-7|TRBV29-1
SIIRGLEQY
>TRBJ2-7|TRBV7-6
ASSPGGGRPDYEQY
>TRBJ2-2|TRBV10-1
ASSESRSGTGELF
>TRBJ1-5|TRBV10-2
ASSTGFGNQPQH
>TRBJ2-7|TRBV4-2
ASSQDQGLPGEQY
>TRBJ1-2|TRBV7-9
ASRQAPYGYT
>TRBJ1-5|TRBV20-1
SASTLQGRNQPQH
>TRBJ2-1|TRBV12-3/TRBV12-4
ASSFGDRNEQF
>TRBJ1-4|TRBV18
ASSPAIRRGEEKLF
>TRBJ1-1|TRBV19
ASSFPLGQGDTEAF
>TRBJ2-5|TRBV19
ASSTEDQETQY
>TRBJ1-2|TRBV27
ASSSGVAFYGYT
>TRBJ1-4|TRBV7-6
ASSSTGFSEKLF
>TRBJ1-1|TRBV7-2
ASSSRRAGGYTEAF
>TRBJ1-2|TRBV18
ASSPERNYGYT
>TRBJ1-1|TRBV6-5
ASSYPTGTNTEAF
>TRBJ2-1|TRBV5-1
ASSLDPTSGILNEQF
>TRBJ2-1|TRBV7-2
ASSPGTGFNEQF
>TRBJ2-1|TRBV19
ASTPLPGQGRGNEQF